The 21 T cell receptor beta chains below were found in one sample sequenced in a study of PD-1 blockade in classical Hodgkin lymphoma (dated by TCRdb to about 2020). In the paper's terms, the time point label means: cycle 2 day 1 (C2D1) of nivolumab. Relapse after autologous stem cell transplantation had occurred in all trial patients, and cohorts A, B and C were distinguished by prior brentuximab vedotin exposure. Libraries were built with the immunoSEQ multiplex PCR assay. The table comes from immuneACCESS by way of TCRdb, which keeps in-frame sequences with V and J called. Part of the clones is missing from these tables; in studies checked, under half for an unresolved V gene and the rest for unknown reasons. The sample table records approximately 90,000 clones; roughly 91% of these occur just once. About 2.7% of the sample goes to the ten largest clones. Sequences were derived from peripheral blood mononuclear cells (PBMCs), sampled before the second cycle of nivolumab. Source of these receptors: a human donor with classical Hodgkin lymphoma.

V and J are TRBV14 and TRBJ2-1, with TRBD2 identical over 14 bases. V was pared by 4 bases and J by 0 bases, with 14 bases of the junction left unmatched. The CDR3 loop spans 21 amino acids. The germline gives CDR1 SGHDN, CDR2 FVKESK. Written as DNA, the CDR3 is TGTGCCAGCAGCCCGTGGGCGGGACTAGCGGGAGTTGGCGGCTCCTACAATGAGCAGTTCTTC. It yields the protein CASSPWAGLAGVGGSYNEQFF.

The rearrangement links TRBV30 to TRBJ1-5; D unresolved. With 1 base removed from V and 3 bases from J, the gap between germline ends came to 7 bases. The germline V gene encodes CDR1 GTSNPN and CDR2 SVGIG (reference sequence). This CDR3 contains 13 residues. Here the CDR3 reads CAWSGLTNQPQHF. The CDR3 DNA is TGTGCCTGGAGTGGCCTTACCAATCAGCCCCAGCATTTT.

The rearrangement uses TRBV21-1 and TRBJ2-1; the table's D call, TRBD2, has no DNA check behind it. TRBV21-1 is recorded as a pseudogene. The CDR3 runs to 17 residues. CDR3 DNA sequence: TGTGCCAGCAGCAAATCGGCGGGAGGCCCCTCCTACAATGAGCAGTTCTTC. Translation gives CASSKSAGGPSYNEQFF.

This clone was detected a few times. The chain is built from TRBV5-4 and TRBJ1-2, with 7 bases matching TRBD1. V was pared by 0 bases and J by 7 bases, with 12 bases of the junction left unmatched. The CDR3 length is 16 residues. Germline V CDR1 and CDR2: SGHNT, YYREEE (reference sequence). Here the CDR3 DNA reads TGTGCCAGCAGCTTGGAATGGACCGGGACAGTACGTGGCTACACCTTC. Translation: CASSLEWTGTVRGYTF. Full variable domain (remainder filled in from reference TRBV5-4 and TRBJ1-2): ETGVTQSPTHLIKTRGQQVTLRCSSQSGHNTVSWYQQALGQGPQFIFQYYREEENGRGNFPPRFSGLQFPNYSSELNVNALELDDSALYLCASSLEWTGTVRGYTFGSGTRLTVV.

The rearrangement joins TRBV5-1 to TRBJ2-7; D not certain. The germline V gene has CDR1 SGHRS and CDR2 YFSETQ. Trimming left V 0 bases short and J 4 bases short, with 5 bases between. This CDR3 region has 12 residues. In DNA, the CDR3 is TGCGCCAGCAGCTTGGTCGGGTACGAGCAGTACTTC. Translated, it gives CASSLVGYEQYF. The whole variable domain, remainder taken from reference TRBV5-1 and TRBJ2-7, is KAGVTQTPRYLIKTRGQQVTLSCSPISGHRSVSWYQQTPGQGLQFLFEYFSETQRNKGNFPGRFSGRQFSNSRSEMNVSTLELGDSALYLCASSLVGYEQYFGPGTRLTVT.

The chain uses TRBV6-6 and TRBJ2-1, with D perhaps matching TRBD1 or TRBD2 (6 bases each). The germline V gene has CDR1 MNHNY and CDR2 SVGAGI (reference sequence). The CDR3 length is 12 residues. Trimming removed 5 bases from V and 13 bases from J, with 15 bases in between. The CDR3 nucleotides are TGTGCCAGCAGTCAGGGGATAGGGACTCAGTTCTTC. Encoded protein: CASSQGIGTQFF.

In DNA, the CDR3 is TGTGCCAGCAGCCTGACTCCTAGACGCCACAATGAGCAGTTCTTC. It encodes CASSLTPRRHNEQFF. J is TRBJ2-1 and V is TRBV5-8; D ambiguous. The CDR3 loop spans 15 amino acids. V shed 4 bases and J shed 5 bases, with 16 bases lying between them. CDR1 is SGHTS, CDR2 YDEGEE, per germline.

The V call is TRBV9, the J call TRBJ2-5; D possibly corresponds to TRBD1 (5 bases). Between the trimmed V and J ends, which lost 2 bases and 2 bases, there was a span of 10 bases. The CDR3 is made up of 14 amino acids. CDR1 and CDR2 from the germline V gene are SGDLS and YYNGEE. The CDR3 coding sequence is TGTGCCAGCAGCGTGGGGCCGACACAAGAGACCCAGTACTTC. Translating gives CASSVGPTQETQYF.

This chain joins TRBV2 and TRBJ1-5, with D uncertain. The CDR3 extends over 15 amino acids. The V end was cut by 6 bases, the J end by 2 bases, with 14 bases between. Germline V gene data show CDR1 as SNHLY and CDR2 as FYNNEI. The CDR3 sequence is CASRRPGRGNQPQHF. For the CDR3, the DNA is TGTGCCAGCAGGAGACCCGGGCGAGGCAATCAGCCCCAGCATTTT. The entire variable domain, with the rest obtained from reference TRBV2 and TRBJ1-5, is as follows: EPEVTQTPSHQVTQMGQEVILRCVPISNHLYFYWYRQILGQKVEFLVSFYNNEISEKSEIFDDQFSVERPDGSNFTLKIRSTKLEDSAMYFCASRRPGRGNQPQHFGDGTRLSIL.

The CDR3 sequence: CAWSGYRDNEDSGANVLTF. CDR3 coding DNA: TGTGCCTGGAGTGGGTACCGAGACAACGAGGACTCTGGGGCCAACGTCCTGACTTTC. V and J are TRBV30 and TRBJ2-6, with D hard to call. Germline CDR1 and CDR2: GTSNPN and SVGIG (reference sequence). The CDR3 runs 19 residues. V shed 1 base and J shed 0 bases, with 19 bases lying between them.

The chain joins TRBV28 to TRBJ2-1, with 8 bases aligning to TRBD1. The CDR3 sequence is 15 residues long. J was trimmed by 3 bases and V by 2 bases; bases with no gene match: 3. The germline V gene has CDR1 MDHEN and CDR2 SYDVKM. CDR3 sequence: CASSLRTGNYNEQFF. The CDR3 DNA is TGTGCCAGCAGTTTAAGGACAGGGAACTACAATGAGCAGTTCTTC.

The V and J genes are TRBV7-7 and TRBJ2-2; TRBD2 agrees at 7 bases. With V trimmed by 8 bases and J by 0 bases, 3 bases remained unmatched. The CDR3 loop spans 14 amino acids. The germline V gene has CDR1 SSHAT and CDR2 FNYEAQ (reference sequence). The CDR3 DNA is TGTGCCAGCGGGCGGGAGCCGAACACCGGGGAGCTGTTTTTT. It specifies CASGREPNTGELFF.

This sequence joins TRBV28 and TRBJ2-7; 7 bases line up with TRBD1. CDR1 is MDHEN and CDR2 is SYDVKM in the germline V gene. Trimming cost V 6 bases and J 0 bases; bases outside gene matches: 5. This CDR3 region has 14 residues. CDR3 nucleotide sequence: TGTGCCAGCAGCGTACAGGGGTTCTCCTACGAGCAGTACTTC. It specifies CASSVQGFSYEQYF.

This rearrangement joins TRBV7-8 to TRBJ1-1; D is ambiguous. V was clipped by 4 bases and J by 7 bases, with 13 bases between them. CDR1 is SGHVS and CDR2 is FQNEAQ in the germline V gene. The CDR3 is 13 amino acids. CDR3: CASSYNNKFEAFF. Here the CDR3 DNA reads TGTGCCAGCAGCTATAACAACAAGTTTGAAGCTTTCTTT.

This clone has just one count. The V gene is TRBV5-4, the J gene TRBJ1-2; D unresolved. The germline V gene has CDR1 SGHNT and CDR2 YYREEE (reference sequence). This CDR3 has 13 amino acids. Deletions cut 6 bases from V and 8 bases from J, with 17 bases between. CDR3 nucleotide sequence: TGTGCCAGCACCCTCCCTCCCGATTTCGGCTACACCTTC. Its translation: CASTLPPDFGYTF.

This rearrangement joins TRBV4-1 to TRBJ2-2, with 9 bases lining up with TRBD2. The CDR3 covers 16 residues. Germline V gives CDR1 MGHRA, CDR2 YSYEKL. J gave up 7 bases and V 2 bases, and 8 bases lay outside the gene matches. The CDR3 protein is CASSQNLAGDGGELFF. The CDR3 nucleotides read TGCGCCAGCAGCCAAAACTTAGCGGGAGACGGCGGGGAGCTGTTTTTT.

The chain employs TRBV5-1 and TRBJ1-5; a possible D gene is TRBD1 (5 bases). CDR1 and CDR2 (germline): SGHRS, YFSETQ. The germline V and J ends were trimmed by 0 bases and 6 bases, with 10 bases remaining between them. This CDR3 is 14 amino acids long. The CDR3 DNA reads as TGCGCCAGCAGCTTGGGGGCAGGGCGTCAGCCCCAGCATTTT. It translates to CASSLGAGRQPQHF.

The J gene is TRBJ1-1, the V gene TRBV10-3, with D perhaps matching TRBD1 (6 bases). Germline CDR1 is ENHRY and CDR2 is SYGVKD. V was cut by 6 bases and J by 0 bases, with 11 bases left in between. The CDR3 contains 14 residues. CDR3 region: CAIRLGQLNTEAFF. In DNA, the CDR3 is TGTGCCATCAGGTTAGGACAGTTGAACACTGAAGCTTTCTTT.

This chain uses TRBV6-1 with TRBJ1-2, with 9 bases lining up with TRBD1. The germline V gene has CDR1 MNHNS and CDR2 SASEGT. After removal of 3 bases from V and 5 bases from J, the junction contained 7 bases not matched to a gene. This CDR3 contains 15 residues. CDR3 sequence: CASSEGTGRYYGYTF. The DNA for the CDR3 is TGTGCCAGCAGTGAGGGGACAGGGAGGTATTATGGCTACACCTTC.

This chain links TRBV7-9 with TRBJ2-7; 9 bases agree with TRBD1. This CDR3 contains 14 residues. CDR1 and CDR2 (germline): SEHNR, FQNEAQ (reference sequence). V was clipped by 5 bases and J by 6 bases; unmatched bases: 8. The CDR3 spells CASSPPGQGSEQYF. The CDR3 DNA follows: TGTGCCAGCAGCCCGCCGGGACAGGGCTCCGAGCAGTACTTC.

The genes are TRBV2 and TRBJ2-5, with D tentatively TRBD2 (6 bases). The CDR3 spans 14 residues. Deletions cut 7 bases from V and 4 bases from J, with 16 bases between. CDR1 is SNHLY, CDR2 FYNNEI, per germline. CDR3 loop: CASNFFGSRETQYF. CDR3 nucleotides: TGTGCCAGCAACTTCTTCGGGAGTCGAGAGACCCAGTACTTC.